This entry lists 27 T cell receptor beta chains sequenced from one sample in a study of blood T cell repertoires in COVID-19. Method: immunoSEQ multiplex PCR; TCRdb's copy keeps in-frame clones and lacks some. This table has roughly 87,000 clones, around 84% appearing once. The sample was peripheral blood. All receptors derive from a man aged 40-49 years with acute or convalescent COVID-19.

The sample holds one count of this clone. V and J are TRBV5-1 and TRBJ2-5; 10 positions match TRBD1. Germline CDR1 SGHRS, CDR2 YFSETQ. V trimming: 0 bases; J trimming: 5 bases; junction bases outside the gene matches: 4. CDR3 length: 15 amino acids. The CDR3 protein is CASSLGQGAFETQYF. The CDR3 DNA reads TGCGCCAGCAGCTTGGGACAGGGGGCGTTTGAGACCCAGTACTTC.

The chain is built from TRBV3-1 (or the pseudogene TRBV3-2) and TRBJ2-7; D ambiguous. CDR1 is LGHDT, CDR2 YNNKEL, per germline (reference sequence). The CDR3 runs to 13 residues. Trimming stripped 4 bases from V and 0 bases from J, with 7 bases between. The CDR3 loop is CASSLGLSYEQYF. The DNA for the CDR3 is TGTGCCAGCAGCCTCGGTCTCTCCTACGAGCAGTACTTC.

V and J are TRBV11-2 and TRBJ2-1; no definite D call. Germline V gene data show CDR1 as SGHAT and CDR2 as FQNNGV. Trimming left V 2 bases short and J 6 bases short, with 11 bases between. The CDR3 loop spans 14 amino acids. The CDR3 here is CASSLTTISNEQFF. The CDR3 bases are TGTGCCAGCAGCTTAACTACTATTAGCAATGAGCAGTTCTTC.

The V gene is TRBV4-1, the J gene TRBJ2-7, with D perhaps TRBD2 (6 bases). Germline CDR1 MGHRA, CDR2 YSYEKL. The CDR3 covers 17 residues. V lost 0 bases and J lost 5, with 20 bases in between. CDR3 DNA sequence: TGCGCCAGCAGCCAAGATACTACGGGGACTTCCTTTGACGAGCAGTACTTC. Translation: CASSQDTTGTSFDEQYF.

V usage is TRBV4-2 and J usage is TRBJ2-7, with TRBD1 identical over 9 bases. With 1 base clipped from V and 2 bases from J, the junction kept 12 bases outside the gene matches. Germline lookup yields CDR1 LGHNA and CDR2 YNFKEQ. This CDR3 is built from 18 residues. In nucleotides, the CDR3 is TGTGCCAGCAGCCAAGGGGGTCTCCGGGACAGGGTAACCTACGAGCAGTACTTC. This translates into CASSQGGLRDRVTYEQYF.

CDR3 loop: CASSLGAGGSGQETQYF. The CDR3 nucleotides read TGCGCCAGCAGCTTGGGGGCTGGTGGTAGCGGGCAAGAGACCCAGTACTTC. This chain uses TRBV5-1 with TRBJ2-5, with TRBD2 matching over 7 bases. This CDR3 is 17 amino acids long. Per germline, CDR1 SGHRS and CDR2 YFSETQ. Germline trimming cut 0 bases from V and 2 bases from J; bases unmatched to any gene: 10.

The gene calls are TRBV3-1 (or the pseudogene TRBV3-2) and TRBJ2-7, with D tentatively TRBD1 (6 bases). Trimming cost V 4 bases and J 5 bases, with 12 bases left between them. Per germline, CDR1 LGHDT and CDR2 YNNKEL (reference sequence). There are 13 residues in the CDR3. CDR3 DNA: TGTGCCAGCAGCCGGGCAGGGGAAAACGAGCAGTACTTC. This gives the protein CASSRAGENEQYF.

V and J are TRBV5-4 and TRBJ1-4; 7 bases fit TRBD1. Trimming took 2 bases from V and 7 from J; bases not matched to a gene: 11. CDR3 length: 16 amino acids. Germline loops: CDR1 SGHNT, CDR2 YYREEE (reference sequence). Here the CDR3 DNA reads TGTGCCAGCAGCTTATCAGTGGCAGGGGGAGGTGAAAAACTGTTTTTT. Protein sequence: CASSLSVAGGGEKLFF.

CDR3 DNA sequence: TGTGCCAGCAGCCAAGATCTCACTAGAACAGTCCAGTACTTC. Translated, it gives CASSQDLTRTVQYF. The chain couples TRBV14 to TRBJ2-5; TRBD2 might be the D (5 bases). CDR3 size: 14 residues. CDR1 and CDR2 (germline): SGHDN, FVKESK. Trimming cost V 0 bases and J 10 bases, with 15 bases left between them.

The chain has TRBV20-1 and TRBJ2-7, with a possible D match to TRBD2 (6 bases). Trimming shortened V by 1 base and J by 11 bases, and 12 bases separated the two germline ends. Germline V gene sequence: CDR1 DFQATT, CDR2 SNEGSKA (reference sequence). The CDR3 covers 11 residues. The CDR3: CSARGPGGEYF. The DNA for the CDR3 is TGCAGTGCTAGAGGGCCTGGCGGGGAGTACTTC.

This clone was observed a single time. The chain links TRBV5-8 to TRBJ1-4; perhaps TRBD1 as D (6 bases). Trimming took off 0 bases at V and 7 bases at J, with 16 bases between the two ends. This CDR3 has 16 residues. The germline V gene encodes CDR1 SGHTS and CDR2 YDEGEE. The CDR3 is CASSLAGGAGGEKLFF. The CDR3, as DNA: TGTGCCAGCAGCTTGGCCGGGGGGGCCGGAGGTGAAAAACTGTTTTTT.

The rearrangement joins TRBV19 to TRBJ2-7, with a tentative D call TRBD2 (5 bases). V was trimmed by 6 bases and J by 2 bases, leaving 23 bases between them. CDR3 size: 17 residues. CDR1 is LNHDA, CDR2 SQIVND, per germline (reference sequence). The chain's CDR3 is CASSHRRAVDSPYEQYF. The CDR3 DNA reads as TGTGCCAGTAGCCACAGAAGAGCGGTGGACTCTCCCTACGAGCAGTACTTC.

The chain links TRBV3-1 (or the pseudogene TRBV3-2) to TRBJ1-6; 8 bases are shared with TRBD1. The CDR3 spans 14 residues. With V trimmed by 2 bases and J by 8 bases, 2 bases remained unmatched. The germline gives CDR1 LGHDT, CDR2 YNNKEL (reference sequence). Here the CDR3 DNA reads TGTGCCAGCAGCCAAACAGGGGGAGATTCACCCCTCCACTTT. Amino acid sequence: CASSQTGGDSPLHF.

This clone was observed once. CDR3 loop: CASSLEGSSYGYTF. In DNA, the CDR3 is TGCGCCAGCAGCTTGGAGGGGTCTAGCTATGGCTACACCTTC. The rearrangement links TRBV5-1 to TRBJ1-2; possible D gene TRBD1, 5 bases. The CDR3 has 14 residues. Trimming shortened V by 0 bases and J by 4 bases, and 10 bases separated the two germline ends. Germline lookup yields CDR1 SGHRS and CDR2 YFSETQ.

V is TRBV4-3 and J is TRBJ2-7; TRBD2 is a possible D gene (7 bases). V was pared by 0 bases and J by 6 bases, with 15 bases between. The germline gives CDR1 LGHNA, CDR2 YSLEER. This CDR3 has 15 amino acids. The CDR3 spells CASSQDLAGAGEQYF. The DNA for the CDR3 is TGCGCCAGCAGCCAAGATCTTGCGGGGGCTGGCGAGCAGTACTTC.

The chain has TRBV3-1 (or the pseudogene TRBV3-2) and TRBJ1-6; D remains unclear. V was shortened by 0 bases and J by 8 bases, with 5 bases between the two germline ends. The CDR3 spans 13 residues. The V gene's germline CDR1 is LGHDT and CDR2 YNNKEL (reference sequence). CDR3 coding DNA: TGTGCCAGCAGCCAAGAGTCTTATTCACCCCTCCACTTT. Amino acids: CASSQESYSPLHF.

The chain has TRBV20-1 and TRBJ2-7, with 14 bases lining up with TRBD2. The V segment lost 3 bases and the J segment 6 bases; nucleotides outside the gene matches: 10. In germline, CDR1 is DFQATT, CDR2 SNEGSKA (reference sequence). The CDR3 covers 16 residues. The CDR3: CSASRPGLAGEGEQYF. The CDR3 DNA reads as TGCAGTGCTAGTCGACCGGGACTAGCGGGAGAGGGCGAGCAGTACTTC.

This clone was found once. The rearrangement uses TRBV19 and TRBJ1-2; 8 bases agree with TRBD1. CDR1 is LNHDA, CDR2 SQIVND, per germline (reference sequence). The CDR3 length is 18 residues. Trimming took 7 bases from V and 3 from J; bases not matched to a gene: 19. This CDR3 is CASTRGGQASKADYGYTF. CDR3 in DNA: TGTGCCAGTACCAGAGGGGGACAGGCTTCGAAAGCCGACTATGGCTACACCTTC.

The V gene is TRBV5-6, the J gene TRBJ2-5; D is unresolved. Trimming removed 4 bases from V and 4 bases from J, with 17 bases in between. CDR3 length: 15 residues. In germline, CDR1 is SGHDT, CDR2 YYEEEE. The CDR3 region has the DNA TGTGCCAGCAGCCCCGGCCGACGTAACAGAGAGACCCAGTACTTC. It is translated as CASSPGRRNRETQYF.

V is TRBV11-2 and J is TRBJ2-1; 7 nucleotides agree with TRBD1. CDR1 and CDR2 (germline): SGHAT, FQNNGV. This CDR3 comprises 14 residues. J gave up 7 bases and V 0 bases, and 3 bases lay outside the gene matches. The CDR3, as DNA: TGTGCCAGCAGCTTAGACAGGGGGAATAATGAGCAGTTCTTC. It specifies CASSLDRGNNEQFF.

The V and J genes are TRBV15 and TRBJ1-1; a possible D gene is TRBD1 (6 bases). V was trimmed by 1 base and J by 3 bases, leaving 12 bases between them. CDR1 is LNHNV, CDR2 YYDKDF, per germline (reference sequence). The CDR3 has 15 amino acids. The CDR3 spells CATSRGGQGDTEAFF. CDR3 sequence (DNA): TGTGCCACCAGCAGAGGGGGGCAGGGAGACACTGAAGCTTTCTTT.

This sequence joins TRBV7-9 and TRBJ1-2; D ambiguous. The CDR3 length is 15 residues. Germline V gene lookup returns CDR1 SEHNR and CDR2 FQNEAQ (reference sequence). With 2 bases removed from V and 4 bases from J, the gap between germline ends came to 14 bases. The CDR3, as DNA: TGTGCCAGCAGCTTACTCTCTGTGGGGAGCTATGGCTACACCTTC. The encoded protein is CASSLLSVGSYGYTF.

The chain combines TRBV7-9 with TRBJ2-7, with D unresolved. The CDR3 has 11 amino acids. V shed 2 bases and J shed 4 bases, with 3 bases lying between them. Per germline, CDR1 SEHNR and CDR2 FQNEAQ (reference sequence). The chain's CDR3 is CASSLSYEQYF. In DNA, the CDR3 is TGTGCCAGCAGCTTATCTTACGAGCAGTACTTC.

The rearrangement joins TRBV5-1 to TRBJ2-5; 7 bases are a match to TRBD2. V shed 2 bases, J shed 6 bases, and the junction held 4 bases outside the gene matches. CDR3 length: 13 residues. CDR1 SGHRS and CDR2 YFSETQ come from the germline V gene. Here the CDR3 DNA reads TGCGCCAGCAGCTTTGGGGGGGGACAGACCCAGTACTTC. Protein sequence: CASSFGGGQTQYF.

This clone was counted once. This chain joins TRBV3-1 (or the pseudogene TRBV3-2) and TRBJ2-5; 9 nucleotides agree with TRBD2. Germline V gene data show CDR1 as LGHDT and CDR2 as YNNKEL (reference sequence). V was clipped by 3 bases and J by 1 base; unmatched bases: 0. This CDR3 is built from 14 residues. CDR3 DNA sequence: TGTGCCAGCAGCCAGGGACTAGCCCAAGAGACCCAGTACTTC. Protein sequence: CASSQGLAQETQYF.

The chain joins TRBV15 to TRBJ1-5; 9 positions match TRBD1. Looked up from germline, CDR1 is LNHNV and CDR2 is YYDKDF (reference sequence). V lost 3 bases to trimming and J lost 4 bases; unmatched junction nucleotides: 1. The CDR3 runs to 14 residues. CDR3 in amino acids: CATSSDRGNQPQHF. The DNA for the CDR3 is TGTGCCACCAGCAGCGACAGGGGGAATCAGCCCCAGCATTTT.

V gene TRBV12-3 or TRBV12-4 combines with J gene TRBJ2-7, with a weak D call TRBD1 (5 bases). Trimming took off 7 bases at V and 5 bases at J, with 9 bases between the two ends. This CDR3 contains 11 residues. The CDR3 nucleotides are TGTGCCAGCACCGACAGTCACGAGCAGTACTTC. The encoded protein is CASTDSHEQYF.